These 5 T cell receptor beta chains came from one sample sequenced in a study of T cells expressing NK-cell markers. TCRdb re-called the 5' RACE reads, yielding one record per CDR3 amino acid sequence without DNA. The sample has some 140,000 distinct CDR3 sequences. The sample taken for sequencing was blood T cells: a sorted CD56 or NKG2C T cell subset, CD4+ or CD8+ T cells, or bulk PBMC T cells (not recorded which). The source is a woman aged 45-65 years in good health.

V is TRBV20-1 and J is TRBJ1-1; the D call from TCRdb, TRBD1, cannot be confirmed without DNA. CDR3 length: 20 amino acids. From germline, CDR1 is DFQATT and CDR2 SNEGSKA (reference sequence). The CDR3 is CSARRARNLRDRGVNTEAFF.

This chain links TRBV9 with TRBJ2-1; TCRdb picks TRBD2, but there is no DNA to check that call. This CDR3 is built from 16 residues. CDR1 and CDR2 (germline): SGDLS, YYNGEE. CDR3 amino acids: CASSPQLAGSYNEQFF.

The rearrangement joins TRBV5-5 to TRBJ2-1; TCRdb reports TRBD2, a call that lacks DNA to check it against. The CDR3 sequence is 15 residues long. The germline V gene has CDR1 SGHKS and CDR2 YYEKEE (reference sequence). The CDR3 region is CASRVGLAGGYEQFF.

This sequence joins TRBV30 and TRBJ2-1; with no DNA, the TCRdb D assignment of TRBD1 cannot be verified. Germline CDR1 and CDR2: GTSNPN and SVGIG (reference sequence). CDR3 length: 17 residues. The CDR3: CAWSHSPGQGQYNEQFF. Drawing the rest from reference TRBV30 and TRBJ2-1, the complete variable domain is SQTIHQWPATLVQPVGSPLSLECTVEGTSNPNLYWYRQAAGRGLQLLFYSVGIGQISSEVPQNLSASRPQDRQFILSSKKLLLSDSGFYLCAWSHSPGQGQYNEQFFGPGTRLTVL.

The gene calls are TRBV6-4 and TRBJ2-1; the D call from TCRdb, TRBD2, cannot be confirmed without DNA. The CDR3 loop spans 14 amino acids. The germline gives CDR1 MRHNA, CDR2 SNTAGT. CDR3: CASSASGRYNEQFF.